The clone carrying this TCR beta chain showed up many times. Its target is not known. The data derive from a study of human T cells and chemical hapten exposure. Regarding the study as a whole: Donor immune responses may differ from healthy people's, since all donors had alopecia.

Stated time point: patch test 1, 2 weeks after DPC sensitization. Treatment in this sample: therapeutic diphenylcyclopropenone sensitization with weekly scalp DPC. In TCRdb, the RACE reads were re-called with MiXCR into one record per CDR3 protein. The sample holds 340,000 or so distinct CDR3 sequences, around 7% seen once. V shed 4 bases and J shed 6 bases, with 17 bases lying between them. The CDR3 is made up of 14 amino acids. Germline values: CDR1 SGHRS, CDR2 YFSETQ. The chain recombines TRBV5-1 with TRBJ2-7, with D hard to call. This receptor was taken from a woman younger than 30 with alopecia areata. Some clones in this sample may be carry-over from other donors' samples. The material sequenced was whole blood, taken in connection with sensitization to the hapten diphenylcyclopropenone (DPC). CDR3 nucleotides: TGCGCCAGCAGCCAAGACGAAGGTAGGGTCGAGCAGTACTTC. Protein product: CASSQDEGRVEQYF.